Listed below are T cell receptor beta chains from one sample, sequenced in a study of response to subunit inactivated influenza vaccine. TCRdb recomputed calls from the RT-PCR reads with MiXCR, one row per CDR3 protein. Here the sample spans 600,000 to 850,000 distinct CDR3 sequences, 13% to 15% being singletons. The sample here was PBMCs from blood, taken 14 days before vaccination. These receptors came from a man in his fifties or sixties who received an inactivated influenza vaccine. The conserved cysteine and the conserved F or W are not part of the CDR3 here.

v_call: TRBV5-1
j_call: TRBJ1-5
cdr3_aa: ASSVDPGNQPQH

v_call: TRBV13
j_call: TRBJ2-7
cdr3_aa: ASSSEQGARSEQY

v_call: TRBV12-3/TRBV12-4
j_call: TRBJ2-1
cdr3_aa: ASSLRDYSYNEQF

v_call: TRBV7-9
j_call: TRBJ2-3
cdr3_aa: ASSAAWGEGTDTQY

v_call: TRBV10-3
j_call: TRBJ2-7
cdr3_aa: AISENSGSREQY

v_call: TRBV7-9
j_call: TRBJ2-7
cdr3_aa: ASSLAAYEQY

v_call: TRBV7-9
j_call: TRBJ1-1
cdr3_aa: ASSRNPGNTEAF

v_call: TRBV4-1
j_call: TRBJ1-1
cdr3_aa: ASSQRWGQNTEAF

v_call: TRBV11-2
j_call: TRBJ1-1
cdr3_aa: ASSTGTGRTLIPSPEAF

v_call: TRBV29-1
j_call: TRBJ2-1
cdr3_aa: SVEDPGGGRLGEQF

v_call: TRBV12-3/TRBV12-4
j_call: TRBJ2-7
cdr3_aa: ASSSGQGGQY

v_call: TRBV6-5
j_call: TRBJ2-5
cdr3_aa: ASSYHLRQGEKETQY

v_call: TRBV28
j_call: TRBJ2-5
cdr3_aa: ASSLLTQRGPQETQY

v_call: TRBV7-9
j_call: TRBJ2-3
cdr3_aa: ASSPAPRQTQY

v_call: TRBV20-1
j_call: TRBJ1-4
cdr3_aa: SARRGRATEKLF

v_call: TRBV2
j_call: TRBJ2-2
cdr3_aa: ASSDLGTNTGELF

v_call: TRBV5-1
j_call: TRBJ2-5
cdr3_aa: ASRQGSGPQY

v_call: TRBV3-1
j_call: TRBJ2-7
cdr3_aa: ASSPGTSGIHEQY

v_call: TRBV7-2
j_call: TRBJ2-7
cdr3_aa: ASSQTQIEQY

v_call: TRBV7-2
j_call: TRBJ2-1
cdr3_aa: ASSYYRDRGGNEQF

v_call: TRBV6-2/TRBV6-3
j_call: TRBJ2-7
cdr3_aa: ASSQSRTKASYEQY

v_call: TRBV4-3
j_call: TRBJ1-4
cdr3_aa: ASSQELGNGVNEKLF

v_call: TRBV20-1
j_call: TRBJ1-1
cdr3_aa: SARVTGEPNTEAF

v_call: TRBV10-3
j_call: TRBJ1-1
cdr3_aa: AIRTGSGFGTEAF

v_call: TRBV7-8
j_call: TRBJ2-1
cdr3_aa: ASSLPRRLAEGNEQF

v_call: TRBV19
j_call: TRBJ2-3
cdr3_aa: ASSMLAGGTDTQY

v_call: TRBV7-6
j_call: TRBJ2-5
cdr3_aa: ASSLVSGGLKTQY

v_call: TRBV6-2/TRBV6-3
j_call: TRBJ1-1
cdr3_aa: ASSPTWGFGEAF

v_call: TRBV20-1
j_call: TRBJ2-4
cdr3_aa: SASDLPKNIQY

v_call: TRBV11-2
j_call: TRBJ2-7
cdr3_aa: ASSTGQGYEQY

v_call: TRBV6-2/TRBV6-3
j_call: TRBJ2-1
cdr3_aa: ASSRFRGIGNEQF

v_call: TRBV6-2/TRBV6-3
j_call: TRBJ2-1
cdr3_aa: ASTPRLAVDNEQF

v_call: TRBV11-2
j_call: TRBJ2-7
cdr3_aa: ASSSWRDGYEQY

v_call: TRBV7-2
j_call: TRBJ2-1
cdr3_aa: ASSLDGVTYNEQF

v_call: TRBV28
j_call: TRBJ2-3
cdr3_aa: ATLALTDTQY

v_call: TRBV5-1
j_call: TRBJ2-7
cdr3_aa: ASSSGTSGSTEQY

v_call: TRBV29-1
j_call: TRBJ2-1
cdr3_aa: SVEELTGWDEQF

v_call: TRBV2
j_call: TRBJ2-7
cdr3_aa: ASEHRGVDYEQY

v_call: TRBV4-1
j_call: TRBJ1-2
cdr3_aa: ASSLRDRDYGYT

v_call: TRBV7-3
j_call: TRBJ2-5
cdr3_aa: ASSRRGQETQY